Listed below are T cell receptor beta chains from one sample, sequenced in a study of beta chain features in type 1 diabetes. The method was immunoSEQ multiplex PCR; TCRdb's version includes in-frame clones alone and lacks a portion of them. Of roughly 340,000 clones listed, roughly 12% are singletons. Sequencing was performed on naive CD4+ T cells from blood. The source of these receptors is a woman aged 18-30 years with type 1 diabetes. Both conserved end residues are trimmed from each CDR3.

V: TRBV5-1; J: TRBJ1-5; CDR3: ASSPSGDLGQPQH
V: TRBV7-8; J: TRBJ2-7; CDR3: ASSSLRTSGRYEQY
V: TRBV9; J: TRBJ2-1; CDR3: ASSSQGSSYNEQF
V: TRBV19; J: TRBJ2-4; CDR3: ASSIDKRNIQY
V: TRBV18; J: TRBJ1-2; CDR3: ASSPDRTYGYT
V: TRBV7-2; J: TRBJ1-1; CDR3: ASSSRRGNTEAF
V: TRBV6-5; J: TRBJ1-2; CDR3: ASRDSWGYT
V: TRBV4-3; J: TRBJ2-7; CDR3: ASSQEPGVVYEQY
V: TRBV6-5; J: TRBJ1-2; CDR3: ASSYSGQGYGYT
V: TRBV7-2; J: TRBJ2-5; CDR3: ASSLGGQETQY
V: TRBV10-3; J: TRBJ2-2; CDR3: AISDKREATGELF
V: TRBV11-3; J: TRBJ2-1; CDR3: ASSPLAGGEQF
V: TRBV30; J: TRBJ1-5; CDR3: AWGGGNQPQH
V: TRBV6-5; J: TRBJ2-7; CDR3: ASSTAYEQY
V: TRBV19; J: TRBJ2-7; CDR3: ASSTIGSEEQY
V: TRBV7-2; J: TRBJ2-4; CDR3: ASSLAAGQY
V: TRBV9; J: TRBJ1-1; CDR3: ASSRGQMNTEAF
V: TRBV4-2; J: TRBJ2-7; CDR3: ASSQLRGQGILEQY
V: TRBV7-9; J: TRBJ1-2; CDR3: ASSFAGDGYT
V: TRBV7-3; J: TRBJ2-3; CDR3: ASSVGRGTDTQY
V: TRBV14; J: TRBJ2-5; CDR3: ASSQRLAGVETQY
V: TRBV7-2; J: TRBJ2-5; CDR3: ASSLGLTKAETQY
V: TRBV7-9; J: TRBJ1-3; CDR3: ASSWVDRAYGNTIY
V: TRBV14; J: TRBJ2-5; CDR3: ASALQETQY
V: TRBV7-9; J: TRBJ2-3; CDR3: ASSSGTSGSTDTQY
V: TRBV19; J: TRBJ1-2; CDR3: ASNPRGEDYGYT
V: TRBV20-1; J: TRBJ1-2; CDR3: SANQVGGYT
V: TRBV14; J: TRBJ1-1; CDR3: ASSPRVGAF
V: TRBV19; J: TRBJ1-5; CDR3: ASTFLQGRGNQPQH
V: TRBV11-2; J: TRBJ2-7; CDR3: ASSPINKGSYEQY
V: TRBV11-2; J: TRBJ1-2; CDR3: ASSLAQNYGYT
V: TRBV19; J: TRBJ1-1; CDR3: ASAQGGTEAF
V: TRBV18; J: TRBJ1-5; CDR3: ASSPPGGQPQH
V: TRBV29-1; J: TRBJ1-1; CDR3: SAQGPNTEAF
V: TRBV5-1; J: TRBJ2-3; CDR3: ASSLEPTDTQY
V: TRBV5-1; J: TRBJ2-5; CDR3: ASSQAETQY
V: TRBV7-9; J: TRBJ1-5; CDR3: ASSSGNQPQH
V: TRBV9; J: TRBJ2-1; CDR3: ASSAGLAGEFSQF
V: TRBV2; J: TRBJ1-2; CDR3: ASSPVAAGYT
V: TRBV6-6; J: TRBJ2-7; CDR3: AVQGATYEQY
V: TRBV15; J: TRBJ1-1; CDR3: ATSRDYRRENTEAF
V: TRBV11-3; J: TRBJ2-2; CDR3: ASTPGGGRNTGELF
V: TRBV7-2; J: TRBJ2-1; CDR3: ASSRQENEQF
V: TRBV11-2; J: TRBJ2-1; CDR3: ASSFGFGSSYNEQF